The 11 T cell receptor beta chains listed next were all sequenced from one sample in a study of T cells in Graves' hyperthyroidism and ophthalmopathy. RNA transcripts provided the source from which TCR beta CDR3 regions were amplified. During a first-round RT-PCR of the TCR CDR3, the HTBI primer set was used. TCRdb recomputed calls from the multiplex PCR reads with MiXCR, one row per CDR3 protein. Among fewer than 900,000 distinct CDR3 sequences listed, approximately 18% were seen once. Source material: blood. These receptors all stem from a woman between 50 and 59 years old with Graves' hyperthyroidism that later progressed to Graves' ophthalmopathy.

This chain connects TRBV3-1 to TRBJ2-2; 8 nucleotides align to TRBD1. The V gene end was trimmed by 4 bases and the J gene end by 6 bases; junction bases not matched to a gene: 4. The CDR3 covers 14 residues. Germline assignment: CDR1 LGHDT and CDR2 YNNKEL (reference sequence). Here the CDR3 reads CASSLRQGSGELFF. Here the CDR3 DNA reads TGTGCCAGCAGCCTACGACAGGGGTCCGGGGAGCTGTTTTTT.

The V and J genes are TRBV20-1 and TRBJ2-1; D is possibly TRBD1 or TRBD2 (5 bases each). The germline gives CDR1 DFQATT, CDR2 SNEGSKA (reference sequence). V was clipped by 6 bases and J by 1 base, with 19 bases between them. The CDR3 has 16 amino acids. The CDR3 sequence is CSAWTTGATSYNEQFF. CDR3 in DNA: TGCAGTGCATGGACCACCGGGGCTACATCCTACAATGAGCAGTTCTTC.

The chain has TRBV7-8 and TRBJ2-4; TRBD2 aligns across 13 bases. The germline V gene has CDR1 SGHVS and CDR2 FQNEAQ. V dropped 1 base and J dropped 0; count of bases not matched to a gene: 9. This CDR3 spans 20 amino acids. CDR3 sequence: CASSLDPLAGGNSAKNIQYF. The CDR3 DNA is TGTGCCAGCAGCTTAGACCCACTAGCGGGGGGGAACTCAGCCAAAAACATTCAGTACTTC.

The chain is built from TRBV4-1 and TRBJ2-7, with TRBD1 as a possible D gene (6 bases). Germline CDR1 and CDR2: MGHRA and YSYEKL. CDR3 length: 15 residues. The V end was cut by 1 base, the J end by 7 bases, with 17 bases between. The CDR3 is CASSQGGLVGWEQYF. As DNA, the CDR3 is TGCGCCAGCAGCCAAGGGGGGCTAGTGGGGTGGGAGCAGTACTTC.

This clonotype has a count of ten or more. This rearrangement joins TRBV5-1 to TRBJ2-1; 15 bases fit TRBD2. Germline V lookup: CDR1 SGHRS, CDR2 YFSETQ. There are 16 residues in the CDR3. The V and J ends lost 4 bases and 9 bases, in that order; junction bases with no gene match: 8. CDR3 bases: TGCGCCAGCAGCCCCGGGACTAGCGGGGGGTACGGTGAGCAGTTCTTC. Translated: CASSPGTSGGYGEQFF.

This clonotype appeared many times. The chain is built from TRBV20-1 and TRBJ2-5; possibly TRBD1 or TRBD2 for D (8 bases each). V lost 0 bases to trimming and J lost 0 bases, with 17 bases between them. CDR1 DFQATT and CDR2 SNEGSKA come from the germline V gene (reference sequence). This CDR3 is built from 17 residues. This CDR3 reads CSARDPGGGGNQETQYF. CDR3 nucleotide sequence: TGCAGTGCTAGAGACCCAGGGGGCGGGGGGAACCAAGAGACCCAGTACTTC.

To note about this clonotype: A read error is likely here: a far larger clone is one base away. The V and J genes are TRBV12-3 or TRBV12-4 and TRBJ1-2; no clear D gene. This CDR3 contains 14 residues. The CDR3 spells CASSLAPANYGDTF. The DNA for the CDR3 is TGTGCCAGCAGTTTAGCGCCAGCTAACTATGGCGACACCTTC.

The V call is TRBV9, the J call TRBJ1-6, with TRBD1 identical over 7 bases. Trimming at V came to 4 bases and at J to 3 bases, leaving 4 bases not matched to a gene. The CDR3 runs 15 residues. CDR1 is SGDLS, CDR2 YYNGEE, per germline. The CDR3 loop reads CASSTRQGYNSPLHF. The CDR3 region has the DNA TGTGCCAGCAGCACCCGACAGGGCTATAATTCACCCCTCCACTTT.

The table lists this clonotype with many counts. V usage is TRBV7-3 and J usage is TRBJ2-1; TRBD2 matches at 16 bases. The CDR3 length is 17 residues. Germline assignment: CDR1 SGHTA and CDR2 FQGTGA. V gave up 5 bases and J gave up 3 bases; unmatched junction bases: 4. CDR3 bases: TGTGCCAGCAGCCGTGGGACTAGCGGGGGGGACTACAATGAGCAGTTCTTC. Residues: CASSRGTSGGDYNEQFF.

This chain links TRBV27 with TRBJ1-5; D is possibly TRBD1 (5 bases). This CDR3 is 15 amino acids long. The germline V gene has CDR1 MNHEY and CDR2 SMNVEV (reference sequence). Trimming left V 7 bases short and J 4 bases short, with 17 bases between. The CDR3 sequence: CASNSGRQINQPQHF. The CDR3 DNA sequence: TGTGCCAGCAATTCGGGACGGCAGATTAATCAGCCCCAGCATTTT.

CDR3 in amino acids: CASNERSTDTQYF. CDR3 coding DNA: TGTGCCAGTAACGAACGGAGCACAGATACGCAGTATTTT. The chain couples TRBV19 to TRBJ2-3; D is unresolved. Germline V gene lookup returns CDR1 LNHDA and CDR2 SQIVND (reference sequence). V lost 7 bases to trimming and J lost 0 bases, with 8 bases between them. CDR3 size: 13 residues.